Listed here are 27 T cell receptor beta chains from one sample, sequenced in a study of T-cell memory formation after mild COVID-19. TCRdb ran MiXCR on the 5' RACE reads and lists one entry per CDR3 protein. The sample consists of 450,000 to 650,000 distinct CDR3 sequences, roughly 21% of them appearing once. Sequenced sample: PBMCs or a T cell subset sorted from them (not recorded which). The source of these receptors is an adult woman who had mild COVID-19 (a few samples of this study predate the infection). Cell type and time point are not known.

The CDR3 reads CASSLGGFNFNTEAFF. The CDR3 DNA follows: TGTGCCAGCAGTTTAGGTGGTTTTAACTTCAACACTGAAGCTTTCTTT. This chain uses TRBV12-3 or TRBV12-4 with TRBJ1-1; no reliable D call. Trimming left V 1 base short and J 2 bases short, with 14 bases between. CDR3 length equals 16 residues.

The chain recombines TRBV21-1 with TRBJ2-1; the table's D call TRBD1 went unverified against the DNA. TRBV21-1 is an annotated pseudogene. CDR3 length equals 14 residues. DNA for the CDR3: TGTGCCAGCATCCCCACGGGATCCCGCAATGAGCAGTTCTTC. It encodes CASIPTGSRNEQFF.

The chain carries TRBV6-6 and TRBJ2-3; 11 bases are a match to TRBD2. In germline, CDR1 is MNHNY, CDR2 SVGAGI (reference sequence). Trimming removed 2 bases from V and 2 bases from J; junction bases left unmatched: 9. This CDR3 is built from 18 residues. The CDR3 DNA reads TGTGCCAGCAGTTACCCTGGGACTAGCGGCTCGATCACAGATACGCAGTATTTT. Translated, it gives CASSYPGTSGSITDTQYF.

The chain links TRBV27 to TRBJ2-1; 12 bases line up with TRBD2. CDR1 and CDR2 from the germline V gene are MNHEY and SMNVEV (reference sequence). V dropped 5 bases and J dropped 6; count of bases not matched to a gene: 17. The CDR3 length is 19 residues. CDR3: CASSPEGRASGGAVNEQFF. CDR3 coding DNA: TGTGCCAGCAGTCCCGAGGGGAGGGCTAGCGGGGGGGCTGTCAATGAGCAGTTCTTC.

In this sample, this clonotype turned up many times. V gene TRBV29-1 combines with J gene TRBJ2-7; 13 bases align to TRBD2. J was trimmed by 2 bases and V by 5 bases; bases with no gene match: 9. The CDR3 contains 16 residues. Germline CDR1 is SQVTM and CDR2 is ANQGSEA. CDR3 region: CSVFGLAGETAYEQYF. The CDR3 DNA reads as TGCAGCGTTTTTGGACTAGCGGGAGAGACTGCCTACGAGCAGTACTTC.

The genes are TRBV7-8 and TRBJ2-1; TRBD2 agrees at 10 bases. The CDR3 is made up of 17 amino acids. Germline V CDR1 and CDR2: SGHVS, FQNEAQ. V was clipped by 4 bases and J by 3 bases; unmatched bases: 9. The CDR3 loop reads CASSYHGLAGVYNEQFF. The CDR3 DNA is TGTGCCAGCAGCTACCACGGCCTAGCGGGAGTCTACAATGAGCAGTTCTTC.

In this sample, this clonotype turned up many times. The V and J genes are TRBV5-1 and TRBJ1-1; 7 bases agree with TRBD1. The CDR3 is 15 residues long. Germline CDR1 and CDR2: SGHRS and YFSETQ. The trim removed 4 bases at V and 2 bases at J, leaving 8 bases unmatched. CDR3 amino acids: CASSTRQGPNTEAFF. The CDR3 nucleotides are TGCGCCAGCAGCACCCGACAGGGCCCCAACACTGAAGCTTTCTTT. Variable domain in full (rest from reference TRBV5-1 and TRBJ1-1): KAGVTQTPRYLIKTRGQQVTLSCSPISGHRSVSWYQQTPGQGLQFLFEYFSETQRNKGNFPGRFSGRQFSNSRSEMNVSTLELGDSALYLCASSTRQGPNTEAFFGQGTRLTVV.

The gene calls are TRBV6-5 and TRBJ2-5; 9 bases fit TRBD2. Germline V gene data show CDR1 as MNHEY and CDR2 as SVGAGI. This CDR3 spans 17 amino acids. The V gene end was trimmed by 4 bases and the J gene end by 4 bases; junction bases not matched to a gene: 13. The CDR3 loop is CASSSQRGAPEGETQYF. In nucleotides, the CDR3 is TGTGCCAGCAGTTCCCAGCGGGGGGCTCCGGAGGGAGAGACCCAGTACTTC.

This chain uses TRBV9 with TRBJ2-7; the D is unclear. Germline CDR1 reads SGDLS; CDR2 reads YYNGEE. V was shortened by 0 bases and J by 7 bases, with 11 bases between the two germline ends. The CDR3 is 13 amino acids. Here the CDR3 DNA reads TGTGCCAGCAGCGTAGTGGCAGGTGGAGAGCAGTACTTC. This sequence encodes CASSVVAGGEQYF. Full variable domain (remainder filled in from reference TRBV9 and TRBJ2-7): DSGVTQTPKHLITATGQRVTLRCSPRSGDLSVYWYQQSLDQGLQFLIQYYNGEERAKGNILERFSAQQFPDLHSELNLSSLELGDSALYFCASSVVAGGEQYFGPGTRLTVT.

The chain combines TRBV7-9 with TRBJ2-5, with TRBD1 matching 8 bases. The germline V gene has CDR1 SEHNR and CDR2 FQNEAQ (reference sequence). V shed 1 base, J shed 4 bases, and the junction held 5 bases outside the gene matches. This CDR3 has 15 amino acids. The CDR3 DNA reads as TGTGCCAGCAGCTTAGTTCAAGACAGGGGAGAGACCCAGTACTTC. Its protein product is CASSLVQDRGETQYF.

This clonotype was counted ten times or more. The chain is built from TRBV5-1 and TRBJ1-2, with unresolved D. Germline CDR1 is SGHRS and CDR2 is YFSETQ. The CDR3 has 14 amino acids. V gave up 0 bases and J gave up 0 bases, with 6 bases separating them. The chain's CDR3 is CASSLDWANYGYTF. CDR3 DNA sequence: TGCGCCAGCAGCTTGGACTGGGCTAACTATGGCTACACCTTC. The complete variable domain, with remaining parts taken from reference TRBV5-1 and TRBJ1-2, reads KAGVTQTPRYLIKTRGQQVTLSCSPISGHRSVSWYQQTPGQGLQFLFEYFSETQRNKGNFPGRFSGRQFSNSRSEMNVSTLELGDSALYLCASSLDWANYGYTFGSGTRLTVV.

This chain links TRBV2 with TRBJ1-2, with 8 positions matching TRBD1. CDR3 length: 16 amino acids. V trimming: 4 bases; J trimming: 4 bases; junction bases outside the gene matches: 11. CDR1 and CDR2 (germline): SNHLY, FYNNEI. CDR3 nucleotides: TGTGCCAGCAGTGGGATTCGGACAGGGAGGGGCTATGGCTACACCTTC. Residues: CASSGIRTGRGYGYTF.

The CDR3 sequence is CASSAVINTGELFF. CDR3 bases: TGTGCCAGCAGTGCAGTTATTAACACCGGGGAGCTGTTTTTT. This chain links TRBV25-1 with TRBJ2-2; D ambiguous. V was cut by 4 bases and J by 2 bases, with 8 bases left in between. CDR3 length equals 14 residues. Germline V gene lookup returns CDR1 MGHDK and CDR2 SYGVNS. Looking up the rest from reference TRBV25-1 and TRBJ2-2 gives the full variable domain: EADIYQTPRYLVIGTGKKITLECSQTMGHDKMYWYQQDPGMELHLIHYSYGVNSTEKGDLSSESTVSRIRTEHFPLTLESARPSHTSQYLCASSAVINTGELFFGEGSRLTVL.

The V call is TRBV10-3, the J call TRBJ2-1, with 8 bases lining up with TRBD2. The junction had 7 bases not matched to a gene; V was cut back by 10 bases and J by 5 bases. This CDR3 is 13 amino acids long. The germline CDR1 and CDR2 sequences are ENHRY and SYGVKD. Here the CDR3 reads CATRSGRNNEQFF. The DNA for the CDR3 is TGTGCCACCAGGAGCGGGAGAAACAATGAGCAGTTCTTC.

The CDR3 loop reads CASSHGGTAAEQYF. For the CDR3, the DNA is TGCGCCAGCAGCCACGGTGGTACGGCCGCCGAGCAGTACTTC. The chain combines TRBV4-3 with TRBJ2-7; D unclear. From germline, CDR1 is LGHNA and CDR2 YSLEER. Between the trimmed V and J ends, which lost 3 bases and 6 bases, there was a span of 15 bases. The length of the CDR3 is 14 residues.

This chain links TRBV21-1 with TRBJ2-7; TRBD2, the table's D call, was not compared with the DNA. TRBV21-1 is noted as a pseudogene. The CDR3 is 13 amino acids. CDR3 in DNA: TGTGCCAGTCAAGGGGACTTCAGATACGAGCAGTACTTC. This gives the protein CASQGDFRYEQYF.

V usage is TRBV27 and J usage is TRBJ2-7, with 11 bases aligning to TRBD1. V was clipped by 0 bases and J by 2 bases; unmatched bases: 9. Germline assignment: CDR1 MNHEY and CDR2 SMNVEV (reference sequence). CDR3 length: 18 amino acids. The CDR3 DNA reads TGTGCCAGCAGTTTATCAGGACAGGGGGCTAGGCTAACCTACGAGCAGTACTTC. Its protein is CASSLSGQGARLTYEQYF.

V and J are TRBV7-9 and TRBJ2-1, with TRBD1 as a possible D gene (6 bases). The CDR3 length is 14 residues. Trimming pared 2 bases from V and 5 bases from J, leaving 10 bases between. Germline CDR1 reads SEHNR; CDR2 reads FQNEAQ (reference sequence). CDR3 in amino acids: CASSLWGTHNEQFF. CDR3 DNA: TGTGCCAGCAGCTTATGGGGGACACACAATGAGCAGTTCTTC.

The chain carries TRBV20-1 and TRBJ2-5, with TRBD2 identical over 14 bases. The CDR3 loop spans 15 amino acids. Germline V gene data show CDR1 as DFQATT and CDR2 as SNEGSKA (reference sequence). Unmatched junction bases numbered 8, after V lost 4 bases and J lost 7 bases. The CDR3 sequence: CSANPTSGGDRTQYF. CDR3 DNA sequence: TGCAGTGCTAACCCGACTAGCGGGGGGGATAGGACCCAGTACTTC.

This clonotype was counted between two and nine times. This chain joins TRBV18 and TRBJ2-5; a possible D gene is TRBD1 (5 bases). V gave up 3 bases and J gave up 4 bases, with 9 bases separating them. CDR3 length equals 13 residues. Germline-derived CDR1 and CDR2 are KGHSH and LQKENI. The CDR3 region has the DNA TGTGCCAGCTCACCGGGGCAGCTAGAGACCCAGTACTTC. It specifies CASSPGQLETQYF.

The gene calls are TRBV6-2 or TRBV6-3 and TRBJ1-2, with D possibly matching TRBD1 (6 bases). The CDR3 is 16 residues long. Germline V gives CDR1 MNHEY, CDR2 SVGEGT. The ends were cut back, 8 bases at V and 3 bases at J, with 22 bases in the middle. This CDR3 is CASLTPGRGYDYGYTF. The DNA of the CDR3 is TGTGCCAGCCTCACCCCAGGGAGGGGGTATGACTATGGCTACACCTTC.

This clonotype showed up just a few times. The chain couples TRBV6-2 or TRBV6-3 to TRBJ2-2, with D uncertain. There are 14 residues in the CDR3. Germline V gene sequence: CDR1 MNHEY, CDR2 SVGEGT. Trimming took off 8 bases at V and 4 bases at J, with 14 bases between the two ends. The CDR3 bases are TGTGCCAGCGAATATGGGGTCACCACCGGGGAGCTGTTTTTT. It is translated as CASEYGVTTGELFF.

In its sample, this clonotype was seen a few times. This rearrangement joins TRBV29-1 to TRBJ1-1, with D maybe TRBD1 (6 bases). This CDR3 contains 15 residues. The germline gives CDR1 SQVTM, CDR2 ANQGSEA. With 3 bases removed from V and 0 bases from J, the gap between germline ends came to 14 bases. CDR3 DNA: TGCAGCGTTGAGACCCGACAGGACATGAACACTGAAGCTTTCTTT. Translated, it gives CSVETRQDMNTEAFF.

The CDR3 here is CASQGRGGNEAFF. The CDR3 nucleotides read TGTGCCAGCCAGGGGAGGGGAGGGAATGAAGCTTTCTTT. This chain joins TRBV7-9 and TRBJ1-1, with D tentatively TRBD1 (6 bases). Trimming pared 8 bases from V and 7 bases from J, leaving 17 bases between. The V gene's germline CDR1 is SEHNR and CDR2 FQNEAQ (reference sequence). This CDR3 has 13 residues.

The CDR3 loop reads CASGLGGWNTEAFF. CDR3 bases: TGTGCCAGCGGGCTGGGAGGGTGGAACACTGAAGCTTTCTTT. V is TRBV7-3 and J is TRBJ1-1; D ambiguous. Looked up from germline, CDR1 is SGHTA and CDR2 is FQGTGA. The V and J ends lost 8 bases and 1 base respectively, with 14 bases between them. The CDR3 contains 14 residues.

The chain has TRBV19 and TRBJ2-7; 7 bases line up with TRBD1. Germline V gives CDR1 LNHDA, CDR2 SQIVND (reference sequence). The CDR3 length is 17 residues. With V trimmed by 6 bases and J by 0 bases, 14 bases remained unmatched. The CDR3 DNA reads TGTGCCAGTAGCCTCTCGACAGGGATTCAAAGCTCCTACGAGCAGTACTTC. Translated: CASSLSTGIQSSYEQYF.

This clonotype has a handful of counts. The genes are TRBV27 and TRBJ2-2; TRBD1 agrees at 8 bases. The CDR3 runs 14 residues. V trimming: 3 bases; J trimming: 4 bases; junction bases outside the gene matches: 1. Germline V lookup: CDR1 MNHEY, CDR2 SMNVEV (reference sequence). The CDR3 here is CASSFRGRTGELFF. The CDR3, as DNA: TGTGCCAGCAGTTTCAGGGGGCGCACCGGGGAGCTGTTTTTT.